This TCR beta chain came from a study of shared clonotypes between healthy human individuals. Terminally differentiated effector memory CD45RA+ cells were excluded by CCR7 positive selection of CD45RO-negative cells. Assay used: immunoSEQ multiplex PCR; TCRdb lists only in-frame clones, some missing. The table has about 2.1 million clones, roughly 95% seen once. Between the trimmed V and J ends, which lost 6 bases and 3 bases, there was a span of 20 bases. Germline lookup yields CDR1 SEHNR and CDR2 FQNEAQ (reference sequence). The CDR3 covers 17 residues. The rearrangement joins TRBV7-9 to TRBJ2-2; no clear D gene. Material for sequencing was naive CD8+ T cells from PBMCs. The clonotype comes from a man between 18 and 35 years old in good health. Some clones in this sample may be carry-over from other donors' samples. The CDR3 sequence: CASSQPPGRTDTGELFF. The DNA of the CDR3 is TGTGCCAGCAGTCAGCCCCCAGGAAGGACGGACACCGGGGAGCTGTTTTTT.